A selection of T cell receptor beta chains follows, all from one sample in a study of OX40 agonist ivuxolimab in advanced cancers. Data came from immunoSEQ multiplex PCR; TCRdb stores just in-frame clones and leaves some out. In the table there are tens of thousands of clones, over 75% of which are singletons. Specimen: CD4+ or CD8+ T cells sorted from blood, collected in a trial of the OX40 agonist ivuxolimab. The receptors here all came from an adult with an advanced solid tumor such as melanoma, head and neck, liver or kidney cancer. The CDR3 runs from the conserved cysteine through the conserved F or W. A D gene is named only where the DNA matches it firmly. For some rows the clone size is stated as once, few or many, or as a class when expanded; others skip it.

v_call clone_size d_call cdr3_aa
TRBV19 - - CASKALRTETFNTEAFF
TRBV7-2 - - CASSPGRRGSNQPQHF
TRBV10-2 - - CASSESRTPNNQPQHF
TRBV5-6 - - CASSQKGIIQPQHF
TRBV4-1 - - CASSQGQATNEKLFF
TRBV27 - TRBD1 CASSSQGRETQYF
TRBV2 - TRBD1 CASSGPGQTVSGANVLTF
TRBV11-3 - - CASSLLAIEQYF
TRBV7-7 - TRBD2 CASSSTSGSSYNEQFF
TRBV12-5 - - CASGLVRLLGRSVDSYEQYF
TRBV7-9 - - CASSLPSGYSYNEQFF
TRBV14 - TRBD2 CASSRSTSGYPYEQYF
TRBV4-3 - TRBD2 CASSQGGLAGGNEQFF
TRBV30 - - CAWGNTGELFF
TRBV27 few - CASSFSGGGVIQYF
TRBV27 once - CASSNRDTRGYTF
TRBV5-1 - - CASSPSITDTQYF
TRBV27 - TRBD1 CASSSTGGRTEAFF
TRBV12-5 - - CASGLLGGASYEQYF
TRBV6-1 - - CASSHGRKGTDTQYF
TRBV4-3 - TRBD1 CASSHVQGAVYEQYF
TRBV7-9 - TRBD2 CASSLKGRVTDTQYF
TRBV30 - - CAWREYYEQYF
TRBV12-2 - - CASRLGPSQIPQETQYF
TRBV5-6 - - CASSLDKGSPPRGYTF
TRBV14 - - CASSRFGVQITDTQYF
TRBV11-2 - - CASSLGTAYEQYF
TRBV6-1 - - CASSGLGGGTEAFF
TRBV9 few TRBD1 CASQDRSYTGELFF
TRBV6-6 - TRBD2 CASSYDSGGRREQYF
TRBV4-3 - - CASSQEWGKGKYGYTF
TRBV5-4 once - CASSWNRDTLYNEQFF
TRBV7-9 - TRBD1 CASSPDLNRGQYF
TRBV9 - TRBD1 CASSVARTGISYGYTF
TRBV19 once - CASSNSGVPRPQHF
TRBV7-8 few TRBD2 CASSSNKGLAGYEQYF
TRBV19 - TRBD1 CASSIGRGLNQPQHF